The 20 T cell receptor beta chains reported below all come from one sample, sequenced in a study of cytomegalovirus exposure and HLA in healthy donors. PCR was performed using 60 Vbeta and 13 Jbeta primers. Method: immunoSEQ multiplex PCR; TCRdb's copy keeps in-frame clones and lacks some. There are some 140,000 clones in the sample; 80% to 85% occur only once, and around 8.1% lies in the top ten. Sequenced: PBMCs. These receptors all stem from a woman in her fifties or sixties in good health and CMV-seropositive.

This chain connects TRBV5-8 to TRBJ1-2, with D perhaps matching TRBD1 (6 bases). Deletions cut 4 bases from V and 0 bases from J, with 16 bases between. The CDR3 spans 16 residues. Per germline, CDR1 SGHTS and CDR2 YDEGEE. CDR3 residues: CASSQTTGLANYGYTF. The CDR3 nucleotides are TGTGCCAGCAGCCAAACAACAGGGCTAGCTAACTATGGCTACACCTTC.

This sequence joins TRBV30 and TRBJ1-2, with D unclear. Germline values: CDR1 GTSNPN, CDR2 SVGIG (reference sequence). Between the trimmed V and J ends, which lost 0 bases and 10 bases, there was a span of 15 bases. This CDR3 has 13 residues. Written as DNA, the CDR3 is TGTGCCTGGAGTGTAGACTCTATCGCCTTCTACACCTTC. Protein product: CAWSVDSIAFYTF.

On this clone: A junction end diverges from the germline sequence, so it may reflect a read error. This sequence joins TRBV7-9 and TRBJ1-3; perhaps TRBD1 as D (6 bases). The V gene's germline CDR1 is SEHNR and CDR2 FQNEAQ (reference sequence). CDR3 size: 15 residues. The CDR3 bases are TGTTCCAGCAGCTTAGGGCCAGGGGTAGGAAACACCATATATTTT. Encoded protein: CSSSLGPGVGNTIYF.

CDR3 nucleotide sequence: TGTGCCAGCAGCTTGGACGGAGGCAATCAGCCCCAGCATTTT. It translates to CASSLDGGNQPQHF. The chain uses TRBV5-4 and TRBJ1-5; no clear D. This CDR3 comprises 14 residues. With 0 bases removed from V and 2 bases from J, the gap between germline ends came to 6 bases. Germline V gene lookup returns CDR1 SGHNT and CDR2 YYREEE (reference sequence).

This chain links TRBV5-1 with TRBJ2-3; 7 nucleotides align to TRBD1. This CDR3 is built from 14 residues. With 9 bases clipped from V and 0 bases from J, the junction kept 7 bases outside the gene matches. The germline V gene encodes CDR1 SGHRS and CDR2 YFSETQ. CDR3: CATCQGDSTDTQYF. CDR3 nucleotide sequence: TGCGCCACCTGTCAGGGGGATAGCACAGATACGCAGTATTTT.

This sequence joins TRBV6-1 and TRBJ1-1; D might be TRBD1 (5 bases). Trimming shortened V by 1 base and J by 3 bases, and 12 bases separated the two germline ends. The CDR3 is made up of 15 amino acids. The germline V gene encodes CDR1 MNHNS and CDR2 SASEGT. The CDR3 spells CASSEVAGGDTEAFF. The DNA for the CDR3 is TGTGCCAGCAGTGAAGTGGCGGGAGGGGACACTGAAGCTTTCTTT.

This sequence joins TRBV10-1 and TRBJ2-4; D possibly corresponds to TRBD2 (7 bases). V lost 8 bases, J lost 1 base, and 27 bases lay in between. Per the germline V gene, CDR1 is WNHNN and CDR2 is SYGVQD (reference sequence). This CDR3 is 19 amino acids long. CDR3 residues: CASPGTEVGRGGAKNIQYF. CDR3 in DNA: TGCGCCAGCCCCGGGACCGAGGTGGGGAGGGGGGGGGCCAAAAACATTCAGTACTTC.

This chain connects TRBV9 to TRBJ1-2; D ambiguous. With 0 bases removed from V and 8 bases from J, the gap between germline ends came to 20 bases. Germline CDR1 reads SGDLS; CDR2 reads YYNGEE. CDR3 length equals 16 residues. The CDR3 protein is CASSVGRTTASLGYTF. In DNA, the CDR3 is TGTGCCAGCAGCGTAGGGAGGACGACGGCCTCTTTGGGCTACACCTTC.

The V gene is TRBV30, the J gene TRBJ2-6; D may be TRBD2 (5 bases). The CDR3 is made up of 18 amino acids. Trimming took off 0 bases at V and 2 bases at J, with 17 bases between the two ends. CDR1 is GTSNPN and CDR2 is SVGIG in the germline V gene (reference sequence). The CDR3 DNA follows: TGTGCCTGGAGTGTAGAGGGCAGAGCAGCTACTGGGGCCAACGTCCTGACTTTC. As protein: CAWSVEGRAATGANVLTF.

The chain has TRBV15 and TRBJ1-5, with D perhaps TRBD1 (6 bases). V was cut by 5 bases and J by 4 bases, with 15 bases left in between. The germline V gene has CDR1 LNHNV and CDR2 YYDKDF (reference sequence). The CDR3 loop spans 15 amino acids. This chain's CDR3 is CATSPQRGGNQPQHF. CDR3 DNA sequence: TGTGCCACCAGCCCCCAGAGGGGGGGGAATCAGCCCCAGCATTTT.

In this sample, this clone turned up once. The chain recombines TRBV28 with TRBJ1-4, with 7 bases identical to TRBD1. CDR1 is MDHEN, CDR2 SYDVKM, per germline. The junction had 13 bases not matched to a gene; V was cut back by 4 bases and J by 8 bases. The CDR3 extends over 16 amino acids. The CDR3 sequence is CASSSRGAGGGEKLFF. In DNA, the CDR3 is TGTGCCAGCAGTTCCCGGGGCGCAGGGGGAGGCGAAAAACTGTTTTTT. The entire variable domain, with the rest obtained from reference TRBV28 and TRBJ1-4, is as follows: DVKVTQSSRYLVKRTGEKVFLECVQDMDHENMFWYRQDPGLGLRLIYFSYDVKMKEKGDIPEGYSVSREKKERFSLILESASTNQTSMYLCASSSRGAGGGEKLFFGSGTQLSVL.

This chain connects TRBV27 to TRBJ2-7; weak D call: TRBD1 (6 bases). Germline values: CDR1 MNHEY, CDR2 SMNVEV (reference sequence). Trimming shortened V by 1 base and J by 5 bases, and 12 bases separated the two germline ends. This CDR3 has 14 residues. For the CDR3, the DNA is TGTGCCAGCAGTTTATTTCCCTCAGGGGACGAGCAGTACTTC. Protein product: CASSLFPSGDEQYF.

DNA of the CDR3: TGTGCCAGTAGTCCTCCTTCTTACTATGGCTACACCTTC. It codes for CASSPPSYYGYTF. This chain links TRBV19 with TRBJ1-2; D gene ambiguous. This CDR3 is 13 amino acids long. V was pared by 5 bases and J by 3 bases, with 10 bases between. Per germline, CDR1 LNHDA and CDR2 SQIVND (reference sequence).

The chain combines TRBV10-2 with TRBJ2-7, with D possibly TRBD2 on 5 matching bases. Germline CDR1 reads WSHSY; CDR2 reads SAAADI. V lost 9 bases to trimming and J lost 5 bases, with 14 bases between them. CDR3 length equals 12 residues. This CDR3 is CASSPFGDEQYF. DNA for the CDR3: TGCGCCAGTTCCCCCTTCGGGGACGAGCAGTACTTC.

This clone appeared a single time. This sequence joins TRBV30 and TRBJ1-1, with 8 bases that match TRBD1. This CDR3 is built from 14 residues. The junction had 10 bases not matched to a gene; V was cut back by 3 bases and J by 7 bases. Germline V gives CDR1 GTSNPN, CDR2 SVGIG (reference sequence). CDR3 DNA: TGTGCCTGGAGAACCTCTCAGGGGGCTAGTGAAGCTTTCTTT. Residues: CAWRTSQGASEAFF.

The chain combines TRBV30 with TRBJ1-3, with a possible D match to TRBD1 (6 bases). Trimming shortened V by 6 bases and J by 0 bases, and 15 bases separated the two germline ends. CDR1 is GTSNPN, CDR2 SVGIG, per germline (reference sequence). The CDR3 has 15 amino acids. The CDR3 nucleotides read TGTGCCTGTGGGGGCAGGGGTTCCTCTGGAAACACCATATATTTT. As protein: CACGGRGSSGNTIYF.

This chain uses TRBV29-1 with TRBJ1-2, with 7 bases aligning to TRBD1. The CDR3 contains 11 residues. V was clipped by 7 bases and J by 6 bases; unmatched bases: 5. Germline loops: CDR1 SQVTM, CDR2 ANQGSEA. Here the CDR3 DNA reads TGCAGCGCCGGACAGGAGGATGGCTACACCTTC. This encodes CSAGQEDGYTF.

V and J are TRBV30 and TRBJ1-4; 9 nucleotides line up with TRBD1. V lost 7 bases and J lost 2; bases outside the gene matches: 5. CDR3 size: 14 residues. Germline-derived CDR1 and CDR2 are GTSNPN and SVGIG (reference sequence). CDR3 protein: CASPGTGTNEKLFF. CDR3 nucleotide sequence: TGTGCCTCCCCAGGGACAGGGACTAATGAAAAACTGTTTTTT.

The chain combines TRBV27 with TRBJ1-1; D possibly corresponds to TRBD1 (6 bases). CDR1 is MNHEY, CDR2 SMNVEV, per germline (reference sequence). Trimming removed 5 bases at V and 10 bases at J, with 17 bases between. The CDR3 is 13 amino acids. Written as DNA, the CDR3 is TGTGCCAGCAGTCTCGGGGGGGCAGGTCTAGCTTTCTTT. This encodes CASSLGGAGLAFF.

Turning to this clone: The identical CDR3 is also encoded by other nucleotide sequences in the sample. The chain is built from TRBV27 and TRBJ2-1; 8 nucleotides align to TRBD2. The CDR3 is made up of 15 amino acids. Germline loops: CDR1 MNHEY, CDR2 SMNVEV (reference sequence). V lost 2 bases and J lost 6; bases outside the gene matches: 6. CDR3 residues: CASSLAASGSNEQFF. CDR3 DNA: TGTGCCAGCAGTTTAGCTGCCAGCGGGAGCAATGAGCAGTTCTTC.